This TCR beta chain was identified during a study of T-cell memory formation after mild COVID-19. Each CDR3 protein is one row after TCRdb ran MiXCR on the 5' RACE reads. Of about 470,000 distinct CDR3 sequences listed, 25% are singletons. The sample holds many counts of this clonotype. The CDR3 loop spans 14 amino acids. The J segment lost 4 bases and the V segment lost 0 bases, leaving 0 bases of the junction unmatched. Germline V gene data show CDR1 as SGHDT and CDR2 as YYEEEE. The specimen sequenced was PBMCs or a T cell subset sorted from them (not recorded which). The receptor was derived from an adult woman who had mild COVID-19 (a few samples of this study predate the infection). Cell type and time point are not known. V is TRBV5-6 and J is TRBJ2-5; 10 bases line up with TRBD1. The CDR3 DNA is TGTGCCAGCAGCTTGGGACAGGGGGCAGAGACCCAGTACTTC. This encodes CASSLGQGAETQYF.